This T cell receptor beta chain was found in a study of beta chain features in type 1 diabetes. Study details: Cell yields, age and gender were similar between patients and healthy donors.

Averaging approximately 120 mL, one heparinised blood draw came from each individual donor. CD45RO/CCR7/CD25/CD127/CD95/CD27 sorting isolated CD4+ naive, central memory, regulatory and stem cell-like memory cells. Expressed TCRB transcripts were sequenced after all isolated RNA was converted to cDNA. TCRdb's table, derived via immunoSEQ multiplex PCR, lists solely in-frame clones and lacks some. Of fewer than 300,000 clones in the sample, 9.5% to 13% are singletons; the top ten hold about 0.018%. The study, taken as a whole, reports: All four CD4+ subsets from Type 1 diabetes patients carried moderately but significantly shorter TCRB CDR3s. When VDJ junctions were examined, type 1 diabetes patients showed fewer insertions and more deletions.

On this clone: Its antigen is not identified.

The CDR3 runs to 17 residues. CDR1 is SGHRS, CDR2 YFSETQ, per germline. Trimming at V came to 2 bases and at J to 0 bases, leaving 8 bases not matched to a gene. V usage is TRBV5-1 and J usage is TRBJ2-3; 8 nucleotides agree with TRBD2. The TCR comes from a young man with type 1 diabetes. Material for sequencing was naive CD4+ T cells from blood. The CDR3 protein is CASSFRGGDPSTDTQYF. For the CDR3, the DNA is TGCGCCAGCAGCTTCCGGGGGGGAGACCCTAGCACAGATACGCAGTATTTT.